This T cell receptor (beta chain) was recovered during a study of cytomegalovirus exposure and HLA in healthy donors. With 60 Vbeta and 13 Jbeta primers, the PCR was carried out. Libraries were prepared by immunoSEQ multiplex PCR; TCRdb keeps only in-frame clonotypes and omits some of them. The sample lists about 100,000 clones, 65% to 80% occurring once. A note on this clone: The antigen is undetermined.

General study results and limits: Available immune exposure information was restricted to CMV serostatus only.

Sequenced input: PBMCs. The sequence was obtained from a woman aged 45-65 years in good health and CMV-seropositive.

The DNA for the CDR3 is TGTGCCAGCAGCCCTCCCCCCAGGGTGGGAAACACCATATATTTT. Protein product: CASSPPPRVGNTIYF. This rearrangement joins TRBV7-9 to TRBJ1-3; TRBD1 might be the D (5 bases). V was shortened by 5 bases and J by 4 bases, with 15 bases between the two germline ends. This CDR3 contains 15 residues. The germline gives CDR1 SEHNR, CDR2 FQNEAQ (reference sequence). Drawing the rest from reference TRBV7-9 and TRBJ1-3, the complete variable domain is DTGVSQNPRHKITKRGQNVTFRCDPISEHNRLYWYRQTLGQGPEFLTYFQNEAQLEKSRLLSDRFSAERPKGSFSTLEIQRTEQGDSAMYLCASSPPPRVGNTIYFGEGSWLTVV.